This T cell receptor (beta chain) is from a study of CD8+ T cells in alopecia areata. Study outcomes and limitations: Alopecia totalis/universalis scalp especially showed more expanded CD8+ clones than normal scalp. Compared with mice, patients displayed less clear TCR sharing, possibly for HLA-related reasons.

Worth noting for this clone: Its antigen is still unknown.

After isolation, RNA underwent reverse transcription to generate cDNA as the sequencing template. Produced via immunoSEQ multiplex PCR; TCRdb's table is partial and in-frame only. The table shows around 210,000 clones, with just over 55% occurring only once. The V gene's germline CDR1 is SQVTM and CDR2 ANQGSEA. The CDR3 has 8 amino acids. V lost 5 bases, J lost 7 bases, and 3 bases lay in between. The source of this sequence is a human donor in good health. Sequenced material: CD8+ T cells sorted from blood. The rearrangement links TRBV29-1 to TRBJ2-7; D is unresolved. Here the CDR3 reads CSVSEQYF. The CDR3 DNA reads TGCAGCGTTTCTGAGCAGTACTTC.